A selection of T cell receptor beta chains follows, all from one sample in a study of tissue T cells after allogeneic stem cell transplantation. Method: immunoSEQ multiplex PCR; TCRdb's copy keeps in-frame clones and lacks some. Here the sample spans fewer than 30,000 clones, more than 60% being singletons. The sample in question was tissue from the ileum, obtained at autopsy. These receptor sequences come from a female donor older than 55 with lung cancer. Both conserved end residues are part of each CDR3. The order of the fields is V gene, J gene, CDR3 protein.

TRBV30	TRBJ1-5	CAWTKGVGGNQPQHF
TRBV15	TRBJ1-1	CATSLYESGDAGEAFF
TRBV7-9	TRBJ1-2	CASSPGRAGNYGYTF
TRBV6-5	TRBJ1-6	CASSPGGNSPLHF
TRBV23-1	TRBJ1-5	CAEKQGRRQPQHF
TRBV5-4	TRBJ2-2	CASSSRTSGRTGELFF
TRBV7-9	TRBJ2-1	CASSPRTSGRAYNEQFF
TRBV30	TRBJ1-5	CAWSTGKDQPQHF
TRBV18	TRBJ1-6	CASSARDNYNSPLHF
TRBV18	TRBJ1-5	CASSGRINQPQHF
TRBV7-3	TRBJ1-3	CASSPDSGNTIYF
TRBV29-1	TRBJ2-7	CSVSGTSGYQSSYEQYF
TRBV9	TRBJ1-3	CASSSGNTIYF
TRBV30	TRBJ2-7	CAWGVGHEQYF
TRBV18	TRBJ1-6	CASSPQSQGYNSPLHF
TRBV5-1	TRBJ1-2	CASSETPSGGKGYTF
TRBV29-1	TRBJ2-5	CSVIVQGLETQYF
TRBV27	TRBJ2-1	CASSPTSLAGVGNEQFF
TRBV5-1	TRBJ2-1	CASSFIAGGHVEQFF
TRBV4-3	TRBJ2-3	CASSQEGDRRPGDTQYF
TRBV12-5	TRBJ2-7	CASGQTSGGNYEQYF
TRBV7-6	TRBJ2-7	CASSLGAGGISYEQYF
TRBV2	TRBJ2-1	CASSSLSSHNEQFF
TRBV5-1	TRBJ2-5	CASSILTGTGEETQYF
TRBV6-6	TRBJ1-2	CASSYGRHISNYGYTF
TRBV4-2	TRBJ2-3	CASSPVRSGRAVVGGPDTQYF
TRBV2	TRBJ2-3	CASSWTSGRLADTQYF
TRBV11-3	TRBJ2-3	CASSAGGPADTQYF
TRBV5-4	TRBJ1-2	CASSLKGAAGYTF
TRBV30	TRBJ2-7	CAWARDSRSYEQYF
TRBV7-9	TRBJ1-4	CASSLAGTEFEKLFF
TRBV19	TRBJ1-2	CASSIGIPISYGYTF
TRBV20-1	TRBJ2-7	CSAAGSYEQYF
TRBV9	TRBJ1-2	CASGTNYGYTF
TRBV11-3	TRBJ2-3	CASSRRGGDTQYF
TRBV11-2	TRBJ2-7	CASSLVPNYEQYF
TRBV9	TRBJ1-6	CASSVNSGTGGLPLHF
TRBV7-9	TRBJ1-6	CASSRDSSYNSPLHF
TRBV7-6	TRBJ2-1	CASSLDGGGPWNEQFF